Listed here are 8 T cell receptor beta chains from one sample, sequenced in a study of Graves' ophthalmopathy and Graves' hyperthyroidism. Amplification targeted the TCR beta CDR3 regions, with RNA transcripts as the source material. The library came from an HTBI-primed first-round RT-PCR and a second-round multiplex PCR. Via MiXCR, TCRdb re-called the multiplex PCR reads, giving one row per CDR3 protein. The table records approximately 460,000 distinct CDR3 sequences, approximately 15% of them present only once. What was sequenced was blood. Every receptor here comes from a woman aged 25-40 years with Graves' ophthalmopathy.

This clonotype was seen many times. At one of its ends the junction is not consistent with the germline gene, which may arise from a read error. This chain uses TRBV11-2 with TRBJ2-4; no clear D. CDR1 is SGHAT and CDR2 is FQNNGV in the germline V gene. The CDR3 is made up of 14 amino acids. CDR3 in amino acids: CASSFPPPGNIKYF. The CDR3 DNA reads TGTGCCAGCAGCTTCCCCCCTCCCGGAAACATTAAGTACTTC.

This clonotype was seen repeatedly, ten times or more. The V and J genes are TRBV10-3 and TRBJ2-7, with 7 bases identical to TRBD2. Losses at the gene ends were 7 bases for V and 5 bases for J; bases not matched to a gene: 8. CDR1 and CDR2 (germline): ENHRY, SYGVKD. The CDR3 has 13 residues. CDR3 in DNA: TGTGCCATCAAGGGGAGGGACGTAGACGAGCAGTACTTC. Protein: CAIKGRDVDEQYF.

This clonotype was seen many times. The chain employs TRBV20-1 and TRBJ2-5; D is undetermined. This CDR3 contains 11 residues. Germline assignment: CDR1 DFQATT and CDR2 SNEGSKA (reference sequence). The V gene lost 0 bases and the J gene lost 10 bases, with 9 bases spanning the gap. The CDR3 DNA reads TGCAGTGCTAGAGATCGCCCCAACCAGTACTTC. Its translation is CSARDRPNQYF.

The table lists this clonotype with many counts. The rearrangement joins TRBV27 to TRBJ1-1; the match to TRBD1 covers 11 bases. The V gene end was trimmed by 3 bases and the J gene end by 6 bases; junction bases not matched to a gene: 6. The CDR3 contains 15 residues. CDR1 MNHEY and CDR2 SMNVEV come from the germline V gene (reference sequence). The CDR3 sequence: CASSLGTGGISEAFF. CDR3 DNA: TGTGCCAGCAGTTTGGGGACAGGGGGTATCTCTGAAGCTTTCTTT.

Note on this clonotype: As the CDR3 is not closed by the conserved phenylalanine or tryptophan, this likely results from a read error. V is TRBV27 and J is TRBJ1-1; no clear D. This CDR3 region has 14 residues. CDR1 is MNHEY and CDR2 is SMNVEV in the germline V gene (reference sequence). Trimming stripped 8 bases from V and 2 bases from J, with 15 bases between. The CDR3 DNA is TGTGCCAGCTCCGGAGGAACCGTTAACACTGAAGCTTTCGTT. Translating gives CASSGGTVNTEAFV.

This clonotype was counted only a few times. The CDR3 is CASSPGATWRDEQFF. DNA of the CDR3: TGTGCCAGCTCACCGGGGGCCACCTGGCGGGATGAGCAGTTCTTC. V gene TRBV18 combines with J gene TRBJ2-1; the D gene is possibly TRBD1 (6 bases). The CDR3 runs 15 residues. The V end was cut by 3 bases, the J end by 8 bases, with 17 bases between. From germline, CDR1 is KGHSH and CDR2 LQKENI.

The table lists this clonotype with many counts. Here the CDR3 reads CASSAGPDYNSPLHF. CDR3 DNA: TGTGCCAGCAGTGCAGGACCAGACTATAATTCACCCCTCCACTTT. This chain connects TRBV6-1 to TRBJ1-6; D gene unclear. The CDR3 is made up of 15 amino acids. V dropped 4 bases and J dropped 3 bases, with 10 bases sitting between them. From germline, CDR1 is MNHNS and CDR2 SASEGT.

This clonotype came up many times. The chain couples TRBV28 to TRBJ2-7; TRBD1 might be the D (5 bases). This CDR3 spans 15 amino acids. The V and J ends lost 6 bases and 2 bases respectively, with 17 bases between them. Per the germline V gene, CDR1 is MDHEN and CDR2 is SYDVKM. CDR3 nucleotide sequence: TGTGCCAGCAGCCCAGTCTCGGACACCACCTACGAGCAGTACTTC. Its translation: CASSPVSDTTYEQYF.